Included here is one TCR beta chain sequence, with context. Trimming shortened V by 7 bases and J by 13 bases, and 14 bases separated the two germline ends. The CDR3 has 11 residues. Germline-derived CDR1 and CDR2 are SEHNR and FQNEAQ (reference sequence). This specimen belongs to a study of blood T cells in healthy people across ages. Total RNA, at least 6 micrograms per sample, was extracted from PBMCs. Together with a sample-barcoded 5' primer, a J-beta primer mix was included in a second PCR lasting about 7 to 11 cycles. TCRdb reprocessed the 5' RACE reads via MiXCR and lists one record per CDR3 protein. The sample lists fewer than 2 million distinct CDR3 sequences, about two fifths occurring once.

This sequence joins TRBV7-9 and TRBJ2-1; the D gene is possibly TRBD1 (5 bases). Sample: blood. This TCR derives from a human donor in good health. CDR3 nucleotide sequence: TGTGCCAGCACCATAGGGGTAGATCAGTTCTTC. It yields the protein CASTIGVDQFF.